This T cell receptor (beta chain) was profiled in a study of blood T cells in healthy people across ages. The wider study: About one barcoded TCR beta cDNA was captured per two T cells.

For the second PCR, which ran for about 7 to 11 cycles, a sample-barcoded 5' primer and a J-beta primer mix were used. A tag from a template-switch adaptor with 12 random nucleotides marked each cDNA molecule. Using its own MiXCR run on the 5' RACE reads, TCRdb lists one record per CDR3 protein. Here the sample spans 1.4 million to 1.5 million distinct CDR3 sequences, around 39% being singletons. There are a few counts of this clonotype. No antigen is known for it. General study results and limits: More naive CD4+ cells and higher diversity marked long-lived donors relative to aged donors.

What was sequenced was blood. The TCR originated in a woman between 18 and 30 years old in good health.

The CDR3 DNA reads as TGTGCCAGCCAGGGTTTCCAAGAGACCCAGTACTTC. This codes for CASQGFQETQYF. This chain connects TRBV2 to TRBJ2-5; the D gene is possibly TRBD1 (5 bases). Germline V gene sequence: CDR1 SNHLY, CDR2 FYNNEI. V was pared by 8 bases and J by 1 base, with 8 bases between. CDR3 length equals 12 residues.